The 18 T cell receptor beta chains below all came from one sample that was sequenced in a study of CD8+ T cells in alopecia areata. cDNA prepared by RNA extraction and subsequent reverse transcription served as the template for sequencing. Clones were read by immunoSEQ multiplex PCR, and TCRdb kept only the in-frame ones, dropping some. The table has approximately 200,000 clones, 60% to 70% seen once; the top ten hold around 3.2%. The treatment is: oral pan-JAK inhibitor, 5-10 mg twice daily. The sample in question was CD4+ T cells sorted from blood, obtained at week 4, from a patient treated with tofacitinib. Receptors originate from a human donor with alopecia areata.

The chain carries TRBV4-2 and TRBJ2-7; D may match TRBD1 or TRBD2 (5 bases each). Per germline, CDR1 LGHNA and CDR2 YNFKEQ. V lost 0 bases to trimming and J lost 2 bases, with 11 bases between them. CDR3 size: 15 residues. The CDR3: CASSQDRQGPYEQYF. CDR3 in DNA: TGTGCCAGCAGCCAAGATCGGCAGGGACCCTACGAGCAGTACTTC.

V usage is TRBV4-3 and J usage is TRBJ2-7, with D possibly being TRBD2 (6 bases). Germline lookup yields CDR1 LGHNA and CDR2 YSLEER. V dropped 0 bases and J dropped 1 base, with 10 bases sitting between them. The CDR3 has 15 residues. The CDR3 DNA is TGCGCCAGCAGCCAAGAGGGCGGACTATCCTACGAGCAGTACTTC. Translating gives CASSQEGGLSYEQYF.

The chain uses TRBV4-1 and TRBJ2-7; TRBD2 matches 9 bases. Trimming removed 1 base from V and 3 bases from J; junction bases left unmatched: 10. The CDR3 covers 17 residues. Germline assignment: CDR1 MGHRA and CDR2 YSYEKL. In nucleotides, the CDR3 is TGCGCCAGCAGCCAAGGAATTGGTAGCGGGGGTATCTACGAGCAGTACTTC. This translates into CASSQGIGSGGIYEQYF.

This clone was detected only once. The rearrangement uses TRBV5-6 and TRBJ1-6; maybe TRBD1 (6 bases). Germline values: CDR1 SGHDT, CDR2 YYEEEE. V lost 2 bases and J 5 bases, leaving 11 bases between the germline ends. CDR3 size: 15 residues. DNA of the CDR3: TGTGCCAGCAGCTTTGACAGGACCCATAATTCACCCCTCCACTTT. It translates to CASSFDRTHNSPLHF.

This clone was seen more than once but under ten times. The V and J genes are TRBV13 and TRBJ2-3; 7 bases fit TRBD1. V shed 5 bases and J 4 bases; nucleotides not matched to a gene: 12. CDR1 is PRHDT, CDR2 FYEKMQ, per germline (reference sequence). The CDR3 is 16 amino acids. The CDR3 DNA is TGTGCCAGCAGCCTAAACAGGGGAATCGGCGCAGATACGCAGTATTTT. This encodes CASSLNRGIGADTQYF.

This chain's CDR3 is CASMVTEYNSPLHF. The CDR3 bases are TGTGCCAGCATGGTTACGGAGTATAATTCACCCCTCCACTTT. The J gene is TRBJ1-6, the V gene TRBV2; D remains ambiguous. V was shortened by 7 bases and J by 4 bases, with 11 bases between the two germline ends. The length of the CDR3 is 14 residues. In germline, CDR1 is SNHLY, CDR2 FYNNEI.

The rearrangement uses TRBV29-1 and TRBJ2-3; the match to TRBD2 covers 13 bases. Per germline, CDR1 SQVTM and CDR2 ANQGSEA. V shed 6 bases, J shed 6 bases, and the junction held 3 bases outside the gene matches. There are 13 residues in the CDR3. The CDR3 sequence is CSVLTSGGDTQYF. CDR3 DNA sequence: TGCAGCGTATTGACTAGCGGGGGGGATACGCAGTATTTT.

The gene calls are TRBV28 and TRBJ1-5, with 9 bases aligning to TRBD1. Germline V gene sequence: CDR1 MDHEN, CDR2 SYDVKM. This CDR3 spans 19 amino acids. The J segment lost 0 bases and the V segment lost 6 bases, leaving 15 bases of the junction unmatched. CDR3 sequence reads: CASSQIPGQGGYSNQPQHF. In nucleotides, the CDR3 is TGTGCCAGCAGCCAGATACCGGGACAGGGAGGATATAGCAATCAGCCCCAGCATTTT.

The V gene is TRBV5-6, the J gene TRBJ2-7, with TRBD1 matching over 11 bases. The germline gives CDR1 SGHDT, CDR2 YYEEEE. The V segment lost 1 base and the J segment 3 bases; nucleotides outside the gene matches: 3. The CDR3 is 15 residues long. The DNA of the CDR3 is TGTGCCAGCAGCTTGCATGGGACAGGGGGCTACGAGCAGTACTTC. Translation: CASSLHGTGGYEQYF.

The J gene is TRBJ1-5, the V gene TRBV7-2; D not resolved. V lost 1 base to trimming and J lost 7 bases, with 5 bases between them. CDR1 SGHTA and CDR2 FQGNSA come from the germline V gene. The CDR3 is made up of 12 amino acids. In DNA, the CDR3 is TGTGCCAGCAGCTTAGATAAGCAGCCCCAGCATTTT. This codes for CASSLDKQPQHF.

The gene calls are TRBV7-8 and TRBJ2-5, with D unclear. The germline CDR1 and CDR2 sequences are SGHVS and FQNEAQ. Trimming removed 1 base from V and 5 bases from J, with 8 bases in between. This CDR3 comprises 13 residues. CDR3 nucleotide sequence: TGTGCCAGCAGCTTAGGTCTGAGGGAGACCCAGTACTTC. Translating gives CASSLGLRETQYF.

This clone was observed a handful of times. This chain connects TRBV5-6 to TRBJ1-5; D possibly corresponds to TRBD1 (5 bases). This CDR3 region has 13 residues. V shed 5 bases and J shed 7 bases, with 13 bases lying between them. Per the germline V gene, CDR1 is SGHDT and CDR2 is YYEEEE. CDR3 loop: CASSQKGYQPQHF. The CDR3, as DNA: TGTGCCAGCAGTCAGAAGGGGTACCAGCCCCAGCATTTT.

The CDR3 region has the DNA TGCGCCAGCAACGATCCGGGACAGAACACTGAAGCTTTCTTT. This encodes CASNDPGQNTEAFF. The V and J genes are TRBV5-1 and TRBJ1-1; maybe TRBD1 (6 bases). The CDR3 sequence is 14 residues long. V gave up 6 bases and J gave up 1 base, with 13 bases separating them. Germline V gene sequence: CDR1 SGHRS, CDR2 YFSETQ.

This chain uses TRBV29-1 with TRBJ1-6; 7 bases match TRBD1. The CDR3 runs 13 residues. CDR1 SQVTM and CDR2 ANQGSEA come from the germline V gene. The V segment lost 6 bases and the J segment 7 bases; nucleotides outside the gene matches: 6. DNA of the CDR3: TGCAGCGTGGGGACAGATGGAAATTCACCCCTCCACTTT. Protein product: CSVGTDGNSPLHF.

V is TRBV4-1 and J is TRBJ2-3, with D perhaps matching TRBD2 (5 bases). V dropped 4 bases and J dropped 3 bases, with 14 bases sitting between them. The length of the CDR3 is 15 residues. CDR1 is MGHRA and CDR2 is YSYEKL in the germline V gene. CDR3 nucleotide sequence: TGCGCCAGCAGCCTCCAAGTGAGGGTAACAGATACGCAGTATTTT. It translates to CASSLQVRVTDTQYF.

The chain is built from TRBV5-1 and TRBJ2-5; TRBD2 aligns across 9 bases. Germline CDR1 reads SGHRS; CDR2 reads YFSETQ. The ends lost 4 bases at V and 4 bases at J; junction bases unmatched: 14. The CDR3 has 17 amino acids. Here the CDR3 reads CASSRTSAGGPRETQYF. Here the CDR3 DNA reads TGCGCCAGCAGCCGCACATCTGCGGGGGGGCCTCGAGAGACCCAGTACTTC.

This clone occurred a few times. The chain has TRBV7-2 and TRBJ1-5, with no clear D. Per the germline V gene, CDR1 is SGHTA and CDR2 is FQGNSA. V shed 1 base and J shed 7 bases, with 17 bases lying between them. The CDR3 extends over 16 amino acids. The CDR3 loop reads CASSLEVTAPYQPQHF. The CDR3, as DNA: TGTGCCAGCAGCTTAGAAGTGACCGCGCCTTACCAGCCCCAGCATTTT.

Here the CDR3 reads CASSESRSNYGYTF. The CDR3 nucleotides are TGTGCCAGCAGTGAAAGCCGGAGCAACTATGGCTACACCTTC. The gene calls are TRBV2 and TRBJ1-2; D ambiguous. Trimming stripped 2 bases from V and 2 bases from J, with 9 bases between. The CDR3 loop spans 14 amino acids. CDR1 is SNHLY and CDR2 is FYNNEI in the germline V gene.